This T cell receptor (beta chain) was sequenced during a study of early T cells in non-severe SARS-CoV-2 infection. This CDR3 is built from 13 residues. CDR1 LGHDT and CDR2 YNNKEL come from the germline V gene (reference sequence). With 4 bases clipped from V and 5 bases from J, the junction kept 4 bases outside the gene matches. MiXCR, applied by TCRdb to the 5' RACE reads, yields one record per CDR3 protein. The table includes roughly 71,000 distinct CDR3 sequences, around 13% detected once. The sequenced sample was whole blood. The chain has TRBV3-1 and TRBJ2-5; 7 nucleotides match TRBD2. This receptor was obtained from an adult who was a healthcare worker with PCR-confirmed SARS-CoV-2 infection or an uninfected control (not recorded which). The CDR3 sequence is CASSRLARETQYF. The CDR3 DNA follows: TGTGCCAGCAGCCGACTAGCACGGGAGACCCAGTACTTC.